This T cell receptor (beta chain) is from a study of regulatory T cells in long-lasting Graves disease. Regarding the study as a whole: Those with persistent disease had in common more public clonotypes (2,741) than new patients (around 910).

This clonotype has just a few counts. As yet, its antigen is unknown. To make TCR beta libraries, researchers used iRepertoire HTBI primers and Arm-PCR of CDR3 regions. TCRdb recomputed calls from the multiplex PCR reads with MiXCR, one row per CDR3 protein. The repertoire has 400,000 to 650,000 distinct CDR3 sequences, roughly a sixth of them found once; the top ten carry around 25%. This sample's time point: newly diagnosed GD, antithyroid drugs for less than 3 months. PBMC-derived RNA was used for the TCR library. Trimming took 7 bases from V and 0 from J, leaving 16 bases between them. The CDR3 covers 15 residues. The germline CDR1 and CDR2 sequences are SQVTM and ANQGSEA. The sample was also linked to a second study, of T cells in Graves' hyperthyroidism and ophthalmopathy. That publication notes: Absence of ophthalmopathy progression within 18 months defined stable Graves' hyperthyroidism. With the HTBI primer set, the TCR CDR3 went through a first round of RT-PCR.

The sample was peripheral blood mononuclear cells (PBMCs), taken at new diagnosis, from a patient treated with antithyroid drugs. The chain uses TRBV29-1 and TRBJ1-5; D is possibly TRBD1 (5 bases). This TCR came from a woman aged 35 to 60 with Graves disease. The CDR3 reads CSAKAGTDSNQPQHF. The CDR3 nucleotides are TGCAGCGCCAAAGCCGGGACCGATAGCAATCAGCCCCAGCATTTT. The full variable domain, in which reference TRBV29-1 and TRBJ1-5 provide the parts outside the CDR3, is SAVISQKPSRDICQRGTSLTIQCQVDSQVTMMFWYRQQPGQSLTLIATANQGSEATYESGFVIDKFPISRPNLTFSTLTVSNMSPEDSSIYLCSAKAGTDSNQPQHFGDGTRLSIL.